The clone carrying this TCR beta chain was counted many times. The sample is drawn from a study of Graves' ophthalmopathy and Graves' hyperthyroidism. The TCR beta CDR3 regions underwent amplification from RNA transcripts. The first-round RT-PCR employed HTBI primers together with the Qiagen OneStep RT-PCR kit. A multiplex PCR was then performed as the second round. TCRdb re-derived calls from the multiplex PCR reads in MiXCR, one entry per CDR3 protein. Here the sample spans roughly 600,000 distinct CDR3 sequences, under 40% being singletons. The receptor comes from an adult man with Graves' hyperthyroidism. Sequencing was carried out using peripheral blood or thyroid tissue (not recorded which).

CDR3 DNA sequence: TGTGCCAGCAGTTACGTTGAGGGTCATAATTCACCCCTCCACTTT. As protein: CASSYVEGHNSPLHF. The V gene is TRBV6-5, the J gene TRBJ1-6; D is uncertain. This CDR3 is built from 15 residues. V lost 2 bases, J lost 5 bases, and 10 bases lay in between. Germline CDR1 and CDR2: MNHEY and SVGAGI.